This T cell receptor (beta chain) stems from a study of T cell responses to AZD1222 COVID-19 vaccine. Trimming took 0 bases from V and 5 from J, leaving 16 bases between them. In germline, CDR1 is GTSNPN, CDR2 SVGIG (reference sequence). The CDR3 sequence is 15 residues long. Assay used: immunoSEQ multiplex PCR; TCRdb lists only in-frame clones, some missing. The sample contains about 120,000 clones, 70% to 90% of which appear only once. A word on this clone: Its specificity is unknown.

Findings and caveats of the study: There were repertoire samples only from the period after the peak T cell response. Spike-specific TCR breadth rose after two AZD1222 doses, and depth rose as well.

The clonotype comes from an adult in good health. The chain is built from TRBV30 and TRBJ1-1, with TRBD1 as a possible D gene (5 bases). Sequencing was performed on peripheral blood, taken on day 0 of AZD1222 vaccination. CDR3 region: CAWSVRGGPGTEAFF. CDR3 DNA: TGTGCCTGGAGTGTAAGGGGAGGACCTGGGACTGAAGCTTTCTTT.